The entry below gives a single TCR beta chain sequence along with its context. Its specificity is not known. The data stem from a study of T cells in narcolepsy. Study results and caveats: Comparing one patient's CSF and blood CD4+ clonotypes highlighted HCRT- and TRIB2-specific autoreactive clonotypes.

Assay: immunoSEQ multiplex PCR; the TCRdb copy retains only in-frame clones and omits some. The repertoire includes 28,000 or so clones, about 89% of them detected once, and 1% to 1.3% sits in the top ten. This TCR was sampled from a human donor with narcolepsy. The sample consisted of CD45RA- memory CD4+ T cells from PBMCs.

This chain's CDR3 is CASSQDANPWIYEQYF. The CDR3 region has the DNA TGTGCCAGCAGCCAAGATGCGAACCCCTGGATCTACGAGCAGTACTTC. The gene calls are TRBV4-2 and TRBJ2-7, with D hard to call. Per the germline V gene, CDR1 is LGHNA and CDR2 is YNFKEQ. V lost 0 bases to trimming and J lost 3 bases, with 15 bases between them. This CDR3 is 16 amino acids long.